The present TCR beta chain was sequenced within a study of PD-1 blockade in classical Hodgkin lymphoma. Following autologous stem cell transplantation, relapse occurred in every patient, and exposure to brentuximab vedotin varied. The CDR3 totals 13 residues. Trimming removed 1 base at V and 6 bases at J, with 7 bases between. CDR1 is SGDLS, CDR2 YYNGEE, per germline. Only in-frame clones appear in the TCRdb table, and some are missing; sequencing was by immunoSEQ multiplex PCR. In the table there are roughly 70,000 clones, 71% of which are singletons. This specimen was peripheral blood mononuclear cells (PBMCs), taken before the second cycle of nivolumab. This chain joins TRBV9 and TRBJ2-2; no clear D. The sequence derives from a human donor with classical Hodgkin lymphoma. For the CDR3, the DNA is TGTGCCAGCAGCGTACTAGTCGCCGGGGAGCTGTTTTTT. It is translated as CASSVLVAGELFF.